Presented here are 32 T cell receptor beta chains from one specimen sequenced in a study of T cell repertoires in cytomegalovirus infection. These receptors have no known antigen. TCRdb re-called the reads through MiXCR, storing one row per CDR3 protein. The top ten clones hold about an eighth of a sample with around 770,000 distinct CDR3 sequences, roughly 29% of them seen once. The source material was cultured CD8+ T cells from PBMCs, sampled from culture after CMV antigen stimulation. The receptors here all came from a human donor in good health (CMV status not recorded). Some clones in this sample may be carry-over from other donors' samples.

The chain has TRBV7-6 and TRBJ2-5, with 7 bases that match TRBD1. Germline V gene sequence: CDR1 SGHVS, CDR2 FNYEAQ. J was trimmed by 2 bases and V by 3 bases; bases with no gene match: 12. The CDR3 consists of 17 residues. The CDR3 nucleotides read TGTGCCAGCAGCTTCCGCCGGGACAGTCCTCAGCAAGAGACCCAGTACTTC. It specifies CASSFRRDSPQQETQYF.

The rearrangement uses TRBV12-3 or TRBV12-4 and TRBJ2-1; 7 bases agree with TRBD2. The CDR3 is made up of 17 amino acids. V lost 7 bases, J lost 0 bases, and 12 bases stayed unmatched. The CDR3: CASTHWEGTHSYNEQFF. CDR3 nucleotides: TGTGCCAGCACCCACTGGGAGGGAACCCACTCCTACAATGAGCAGTTCTTC.

This clonotype was detected a few times. J is TRBJ1-4 and V is TRBV12-3 or TRBV12-4; D call uncertain. The CDR3 runs to 13 residues. V lost 3 bases to trimming and J lost 7 bases, with 9 bases between them. As DNA, the CDR3 is TGTGCCAGCAGTTTGCTGGGTGGTGAAAAACTGTTTTTT. Its translation: CASSLLGGEKLFF.

The sample holds many counts of this clonotype. The chain employs TRBV4-1 and TRBJ2-6; the match to TRBD1 covers 7 bases. Germline CDR1 MGHRA, CDR2 YSYEKL. The CDR3 sequence is 16 residues long. With 4 bases clipped from V and 0 bases from J, the junction kept 3 bases outside the gene matches. The DNA of the CDR3 is TGCGCCAGCAGCCGAGGACAGGCCTCTGGGGCCAACGTCCTGACTTTC. It yields the protein CASSRGQASGANVLTF.

In this sample, this clonotype turned up many times. The chain uses TRBV7-2 and TRBJ2-2; D not resolved. V was cut by 3 bases and J by 6 bases, with 11 bases left in between. Germline loops: CDR1 SGHTA, CDR2 FQGNSA. The CDR3 runs to 14 residues. The CDR3 DNA follows: TGTGCCAGCAGCTTGCTTAGGGCCCCCGGGGAGCTGTTTTTT. It yields the protein CASSLLRAPGELFF.

This clonotype was counted only a few times. The chain employs TRBV5-4 and TRBJ2-3; D may be TRBD2 (7 bases). Trimming cost V 5 bases and J 2 bases, with 15 bases left between them. Germline V gene sequence: CDR1 SGHNT, CDR2 YYREEE (reference sequence). The CDR3 has 15 amino acids. Here the CDR3 reads CASSTLGGDTDTQYF. CDR3 sequence (DNA): TGTGCCAGCAGTACACTAGGGGGGGACACAGATACGCAGTATTTT.

The J gene is TRBJ2-7, the V gene TRBV11-2, with no clear D. Looked up from germline, CDR1 is SGHAT and CDR2 is FQNNGV. The CDR3 totals 15 residues. V lost 4 bases, J lost 4 bases, and 17 bases lay in between. The CDR3 coding sequence is TGTGCCAGCAGCTCCGCTGGAACATCGGGTTACGAGCAGTACTTC. Translation: CASSSAGTSGYEQYF.

This clonotype was seen a few times. The chain links TRBV5-4 to TRBJ2-5, with 10 bases fitting TRBD2. Germline CDR1 SGHNT, CDR2 YYREEE (reference sequence). V lost 1 base and J lost 2; bases outside the gene matches: 5. The CDR3 is 16 residues long. The CDR3 sequence is CASSLMVAGGQETQYF. CDR3 DNA sequence: TGTGCCAGCAGCTTGATGGTAGCGGGGGGTCAAGAGACCCAGTACTTC. Full variable domain (outside the CDR3, taken from reference TRBV5-4 and TRBJ2-5): ETGVTQSPTHLIKTRGQQVTLRCSSQSGHNTVSWYQQALGQGPQFIFQYYREEENGRGNFPPRFSGLQFPNYSSELNVNALELDDSALYLCASSLMVAGGQETQYFGPGTRLLVL.

This chain connects TRBV4-1 to TRBJ1-6, with D unclear. V lost 1 base, J lost 0 bases, and 7 bases lay in between. The CDR3 has 16 residues. The germline CDR1 and CDR2 sequences are MGHRA and YSYEKL. CDR3 residues: CASSQGTSSYNSPLHF. Written as DNA, the CDR3 is TGCGCCAGCAGCCAAGGGACGAGCTCCTATAATTCACCCCTCCACTTT.

The rearrangement uses TRBV5-4 and TRBJ1-1, with 7 bases matching TRBD1. This CDR3 contains 21 residues. Germline-derived CDR1 and CDR2 are SGHNT and YYREEE (reference sequence). V dropped 6 bases and J dropped 1; count of bases not matched to a gene: 27. The CDR3 nucleotides are TGTGCCAGCACAAGCTTGAGCCAGGTAAATAGGACACGGGACAGGAACACTGAAGCTTTCTTT. As protein: CASTSLSQVNRTRDRNTEAFF.

This clonotype has a handful of counts. V gene TRBV10-3 combines with J gene TRBJ2-1, with 9 positions matching TRBD2. There are 12 residues in the CDR3. CDR1 and CDR2 from the germline V gene are ENHRY and SYGVKD. Germline trimming cut 8 bases from V and 5 bases from J; bases unmatched to any gene: 1. CDR3 sequence reads: CAIRLADNEQFF. The CDR3 DNA sequence: TGTGCCATCCGACTAGCGGACAATGAGCAGTTCTTC.

The sample holds a few counts of this clonotype. J is TRBJ2-3 and V is TRBV7-6; possibly TRBD2 for D (7 bases). Germline loops: CDR1 SGHVS, CDR2 FNYEAQ. The V gene lost 8 bases and the J gene lost 2 bases, with 20 bases spanning the gap. The CDR3 has 16 residues. The CDR3 region has the DNA TGTGCCAGCCTCCTTTCGGTGGGGGGGCCCACAGATACGCAGTATTTT. Its translation is CASLLSVGGPTDTQYF.

The V call is TRBV20-1, the J call TRBJ2-3; TRBD1 agrees at 10 bases. Trimming took 3 bases from V and 0 from J; bases not matched to a gene: 3. The CDR3 runs 15 residues. Germline lookup yields CDR1 DFQATT and CDR2 SNEGSKA (reference sequence). The CDR3 DNA sequence: TGCAGTGCTAGGGGACAGGGGAGTAGCACAGATACGCAGTATTTT. Amino acid sequence: CSARGQGSSTDTQYF.

This clonotype was seen only a few times. The V and J genes are TRBV6-2 or TRBV6-3 and TRBJ2-7, with D uncertain. V lost 6 bases and J lost 2, with 8 bases in between. CDR3 length: 12 amino acids. The germline gives CDR1 MNHEY, CDR2 SVGEGT. The CDR3 region is CASSPSPYEQYV. As DNA, the CDR3 is TGTGCCAGCAGCCCATCGCCCTACGAGCAGTACGTC.

This rearrangement joins TRBV13 to TRBJ2-3; tentative D call: TRBD2 (6 bases). The CDR3 has 16 amino acids. V lost 4 bases and J lost 4, with 18 bases in between. CDR1 and CDR2 from the germline V gene are PRHDT and FYEKMQ (reference sequence). CDR3 nucleotide sequence: TGTGCCAGCAGCTCCGGTCGGAGACGCGGGGCAGATACGCAGTATTTT. It codes for CASSSGRRRGADTQYF.

The gene calls are TRBV27 and TRBJ1-4; D unclear. CDR1 is MNHEY, CDR2 SMNVEV, per germline (reference sequence). The germline V and J ends were trimmed by 3 bases and 3 bases, with 11 bases remaining between them. The CDR3 runs 15 residues. DNA for the CDR3: TGTGCCAGCAGTTTCTTGCGGGAATCTAATGAAAAACTGTTTTTT. This sequence encodes CASSFLRESNEKLFF.

V gene TRBV7-3 combines with J gene TRBJ2-1; 8 positions agree with TRBD2. CDR1 is SGHTA and CDR2 is FQGTGA in the germline V gene. V was clipped by 5 bases and J by 4 bases; unmatched bases: 10. There are 16 residues in the CDR3. In DNA form, the CDR3 reads TGTGCCAGCAGCCCGCAGGCGGGGGGAGGGTACAATGAGCAGTTCTTC. Its protein is CASSPQAGGGYNEQFF.

There are a few counts of this clonotype. The rearrangement joins TRBV19 to TRBJ2-5; D is ambiguous. The CDR3 sequence is 14 residues long. The V gene lost 0 bases and the J gene lost 2 bases, with 7 bases spanning the gap. Germline lookup yields CDR1 LNHDA and CDR2 SQIVND (reference sequence). The CDR3 region is CASSIDDRQETQYF. CDR3 DNA sequence: TGTGCCAGTAGTATAGATGACCGACAAGAGACCCAGTACTTC.

This clonotype showed up many times. The V call is TRBV10-3, the J call TRBJ2-2, with D unresolved. Looked up from germline, CDR1 is ENHRY and CDR2 is SYGVKD. This CDR3 comprises 13 residues. The germline V and J ends were trimmed by 11 bases and 1 base, with 11 bases remaining between them. CDR3 in DNA: TGTGCCTGCCTATTCCTGAACACCGGGGAGCTGTTTTTT. It codes for CACLFLNTGELFF.

The chain has TRBV7-9 and TRBJ1-4; the match to TRBD1 covers 7 bases. The CDR3 length is 16 residues. Germline V lookup: CDR1 SEHNR, CDR2 FQNEAQ (reference sequence). V lost 3 bases and J lost 8; bases outside the gene matches: 12. CDR3 nucleotides: TGTGCCAGCAGCTTTCTAACAGGGGCCGCGACCGAAAAACTGTTTTTT. It specifies CASSFLTGAATEKLFF.

The CDR3 nucleotides read TGTTCTTCCGGGACTCCTAACACCGGGGAGCTGTTTTTT. Amino acid sequence: CSSGTPNTGELFF. The rearrangement uses TRBV6-2 or TRBV6-3 and TRBJ2-2; D perhaps matches TRBD2 (6 bases). The length of the CDR3 is 13 residues. Germline CDR1 is MNHEY and CDR2 is SVGEGT.

This clonotype has more than one count but fewer than ten. CDR3 sequence (DNA): TGCAGTGCTAGAGAAGGGGGGGGAACCTACGAGCAGTACGTC. It yields the protein CSAREGGGTYEQYV. The chain employs TRBV20-1 and TRBJ2-7; D might be TRBD2 (7 bases). The germline V gene encodes CDR1 DFQATT and CDR2 SNEGSKA (reference sequence). This CDR3 has 14 amino acids. Trimming shortened V by 0 bases and J by 2 bases, and 11 bases separated the two germline ends.

This clonotype has only a few counts. The chain links TRBV4-3 to TRBJ2-4; the D is unclear. The V and J ends lost 0 bases and 7 bases respectively, with 13 bases between them. CDR3 length: 15 amino acids. Looked up from germline, CDR1 is LGHNA and CDR2 is YSLEER. CDR3 sequence reads: CASSQDWTLGNIQYF. The CDR3 coding sequence is TGCGCCAGCAGCCAAGATTGGACCTTAGGGAACATTCAGTACTTC.

The V call is TRBV11-2, the J call TRBJ2-3; TRBD2 is a possible D gene (6 bases). The germline V gene encodes CDR1 SGHAT and CDR2 FQNNGV. Trimming took off 1 base at V and 1 base at J, with 18 bases between the two ends. The length of the CDR3 is 18 residues. CDR3 in amino acids: CASSLVGWEVAGTDTQYF. The CDR3, as DNA: TGTGCCAGCAGCTTAGTCGGATGGGAGGTGGCTGGCACAGATACGCAGTATTTT. The full variable domain, its missing parts supplied by reference TRBV11-2 and TRBJ2-3, is EAGVAQSPRYKIIEKRQSVAFWCNPISGHATLYWYQQILGQGPKLLIQFQNNGVVDDSQLPKDRFSAERLKGVDSTLKIQPAKLEDSAVYLCASSLVGWEVAGTDTQYFGPGTRLTVL.

The rearrangement joins TRBV6-6 to TRBJ1-2; D unresolved. CDR3 length equals 13 residues. CDR1 MNHNY and CDR2 SVGAGI come from the germline V gene (reference sequence). The germline V and J ends were trimmed by 5 bases and 8 bases, with 15 bases remaining between them. CDR3 DNA sequence: TGTGCCAGCAGTCGGGAGATCCCGGGGGGCTACACCTTC. Its translation is CASSREIPGGYTF.

This clonotype was seen a handful of times. The J gene is TRBJ1-3, the V gene TRBV12-3 or TRBV12-4; D is unclear. Trimming shortened V by 3 bases and J by 0 bases, and 15 bases separated the two germline ends. The CDR3 totals 17 residues. The CDR3 DNA follows: TGTGCCAGCAGTTTCTTGGCCGAGTTTCACTCTGGAAACACCATATATTTT. Amino acid sequence: CASSFLAEFHSGNTIYF.

The genes are TRBV5-5 and TRBJ1-1; no reliable D call. CDR1 and CDR2 from the germline V gene are SGHKS and YYEKEE (reference sequence). This CDR3 region has 12 residues. The ends were cut back, 1 base at V and 4 bases at J, with 5 bases in the middle. The CDR3 nucleotides read TGTGCCAGCAGCTTGTATGCCACTGAAGCTTTCTTT. Its translation: CASSLYATEAFF.

The rearrangement uses TRBV6-5 and TRBJ1-1; maybe TRBD1 (5 bases). The CDR3 runs 12 residues. V was pared by 6 bases and J by 12 bases, with 17 bases between. Germline CDR1 and CDR2: MNHEY and SVGAGI. The CDR3, as DNA: TGTGCCAGCAGGAGTCAGGGCCCGAGAACTTTCTTT. This codes for CASRSQGPRTFF.

This chain connects TRBV29-1 to TRBJ2-2; 9 nucleotides line up with TRBD2. The germline V gene encodes CDR1 SQVTM and CDR2 ANQGSEA. The ends lost 4 bases at V and 6 bases at J; junction bases unmatched: 0. The length of the CDR3 is 12 residues. DNA of the CDR3: TGCAGCGTTGTAGCGGGGGCCGGGGAGCTGTTTTTT. Its translation: CSVVAGAGELFF.

V is TRBV6-5 and J is TRBJ2-7; TRBD2 matches at 15 bases. CDR3 length: 15 residues. The germline V gene has CDR1 MNHEY and CDR2 SVGAGI. Trimming cost V 7 bases and J 4 bases; bases outside gene matches: 5. DNA of the CDR3: TGTGCCAGCACAGGGACTAGCGGGGGGCGGTACGAGCAGTACTTC. Amino acid sequence: CASTGTSGGRYEQYF.

The rearrangement links TRBV27 to TRBJ2-1; 9 bases agree with TRBD2. The ends lost 2 bases at V and 10 bases at J; junction bases unmatched: 6. Per germline, CDR1 MNHEY and CDR2 SMNVEV (reference sequence). The CDR3 loop spans 14 amino acids. The CDR3 loop is CASSLGGGVREQFF. CDR3 DNA sequence: TGTGCCAGCAGTTTAGGCGGGGGGGTTCGAGAGCAGTTCTTC.

On this clonotype: The junction and the germline gene differ at one end; a read error may be behind it. The rearrangement links TRBV27 to TRBJ2-6; TRBD1 is a possible D gene (5 bases). This CDR3 is built from 15 residues. Germline assignment: CDR1 MNHEY and CDR2 SMNVEV (reference sequence). Here the CDR3 reads CASSFGPSGANVLSF. In DNA form, the CDR3 reads TGTGCCAGCAGTTTTGGGCCATCTGGGGCCAACGTCCTGTCTTTC.